A single sample is the source of the 25 T cell receptor beta chains below, sequenced in a study of blood T cell repertoires in COVID-19. Some clones are missing from TCRdb's copy, which holds only in-frame ones; the method was immunoSEQ multiplex PCR. The table has 100,000 to 150,000 clones, more than 75% seen once. The sample was peripheral blood. The receptors originated from a man between 65 and 85 years old with active COVID-19.

The chain is built from TRBV11-2 and TRBJ2-3; 11 bases map to TRBD2. This CDR3 comprises 13 residues. Germline V gives CDR1 SGHAT, CDR2 FQNNGV. V was pared by 6 bases and J by 5 bases, with 1 base of the junction left unmatched. CDR3 sequence (DNA): TGTGCCAGCAGACTAGCGGGAGAAGATACGCAGTATTTT. Its protein product is CASRLAGEDTQYF.

The rearrangement uses TRBV10-3 and TRBJ2-1; 7 bases are shared with TRBD1. Trimming at V came to 10 bases and at J to 4 bases, leaving 10 bases not matched to a gene. The CDR3 spans 14 residues. The germline V gene has CDR1 ENHRY and CDR2 SYGVKD. Here the CDR3 reads CATAGTAYYNEQFF. For the CDR3, the DNA is TGTGCCACCGCCGGGACAGCTTATTACAATGAGCAGTTCTTC.

J is TRBJ2-1 and V is TRBV7-9; D possibly corresponds to TRBD2 (7 bases). Germline V gives CDR1 SEHNR, CDR2 FQNEAQ (reference sequence). Trimming pared 2 bases from V and 1 base from J, leaving 18 bases between. The CDR3 is 18 residues long. The CDR3 DNA reads as TGTGCCAGCAGCTTACCGGGGGGCGCCGCGATTTCCTACAATGAGCAGTTCTTC. Encoded protein: CASSLPGGAAISYNEQFF.

This rearrangement joins TRBV7-9 to TRBJ2-5, with 7 bases that match TRBD1. CDR3 length: 15 amino acids. Looked up from germline, CDR1 is SEHNR and CDR2 is FQNEAQ (reference sequence). Unmatched junction bases numbered 5, after V lost 2 bases and J lost 2 bases. The DNA of the CDR3 is TGTGCCAGCAGCTTACAGGGACAGTGGCAAGAGACCCAGTACTTC. Translating it yields CASSLQGQWQETQYF.

The V call is TRBV3-1 (or the pseudogene TRBV3-2), the J call TRBJ2-7; 16 nucleotides match TRBD2. This CDR3 contains 20 residues. Per the germline V gene, CDR1 is LGHDT and CDR2 is YNNKEL (reference sequence). Germline trimming cut 2 bases from V and 3 bases from J; bases unmatched to any gene: 13. CDR3 loop: CASSQIRPGLAGGPLYEQYF. CDR3 DNA: TGTGCCAGCAGCCAAATACGACCGGGACTAGCGGGAGGGCCGCTCTACGAGCAGTACTTC.

The rearrangement joins TRBV20-1 to TRBJ2-2; the D is unclear. V was pared by 6 bases and J by 4 bases, with 6 bases between. The CDR3 sequence is 11 residues long. The germline gives CDR1 DFQATT, CDR2 SNEGSKA (reference sequence). This chain's CDR3 is CSATRTGELFF. The CDR3, as DNA: TGCAGTGCGACACGCACCGGGGAGCTGTTTTTT.

The chain uses TRBV27 and TRBJ2-1; 8 positions agree with TRBD2. The CDR3 contains 15 residues. V shed 2 bases and J 2 bases; nucleotides not matched to a gene: 2. Germline lookup yields CDR1 MNHEY and CDR2 SMNVEV (reference sequence). The CDR3 sequence: CASSLREGPYNEQFF. The CDR3 bases are TGTGCCAGCAGTTTACGGGAGGGGCCCTACAATGAGCAGTTCTTC.

The table lists this clone with a count of one. The chain has TRBV5-4 and TRBJ2-1; a weak D match, TRBD2 (5 bases). CDR1 is SGHNT, CDR2 YYREEE, per germline (reference sequence). The ends were cut back, 4 bases at V and 4 bases at J, with 15 bases in the middle. The CDR3 loop spans 15 amino acids. CDR3 nucleotide sequence: TGTGCCAGCAGCCCAAAACTAGACCGGTACAATGAGCAGTTCTTC. This encodes CASSPKLDRYNEQFF. Based on the CDR3 plus reference TRBV5-4 and TRBJ2-1, the full variable domain is ETGVTQSPTHLIKTRGQQVTLRCSSQSGHNTVSWYQQALGQGPQFIFQYYREEENGRGNFPPRFSGLQFPNYSSELNVNALELDDSALYLCASSPKLDRYNEQFFGPGTRLTVL.

The gene calls are TRBV3-1 (or the pseudogene TRBV3-2) and TRBJ2-5; 11 positions match TRBD2. CDR1 is LGHDT and CDR2 is YNNKEL in the germline V gene (reference sequence). The junction had 5 bases not matched to a gene; V was cut back by 1 base and J by 4 bases. This CDR3 comprises 16 residues. CDR3 nucleotide sequence: TGTGCCAGCAGCCAAGCGGTTAGCGGGAGGGTAGAGACCCAGTACTTC. Encoded protein: CASSQAVSGRVETQYF.

The rearrangement joins TRBV7-3 to TRBJ2-5; weak D call: TRBD2 (5 bases). CDR1 and CDR2 (germline): SGHTA, FQGTGA. CDR3 size: 13 residues. Trimming stripped 5 bases from V and 5 bases from J, with 12 bases between. The CDR3 region is CASSPGLAETQYF. CDR3 DNA sequence: TGTGCCAGCAGCCCCGGACTCGCTGAGACCCAGTACTTC.

The CDR3 sequence is CASSSRTSGTTDTQYF. The CDR3 nucleotides read TGTGCCAGCAGCTCTCGGACTAGCGGGACCACAGATACGCAGTATTTT. The chain links TRBV4-2 to TRBJ2-3, with 12 bases matching TRBD2. From germline, CDR1 is LGHNA and CDR2 YNFKEQ. After removal of 5 bases from V and 2 bases from J, the junction contained 5 bases not matched to a gene. The CDR3 extends over 16 amino acids.

The sample holds a few counts of this clone. J is TRBJ1-6 and V is TRBV5-1; perhaps TRBD1 as D (5 bases). Per the germline V gene, CDR1 is SGHRS and CDR2 is YFSETQ. This CDR3 region has 14 residues. V gave up 2 bases and J gave up 9 bases, with 12 bases separating them. The CDR3 bases are TGCGCCAGCAGCTTAAAGGGGATGGGTTCACCCCTCCACTTT. It codes for CASSLKGMGSPLHF.

This clone was seen a single time. The rearrangement uses TRBV28 and TRBJ2-5, with 7 nucleotides matching TRBD1. The CDR3 runs to 13 residues. In germline, CDR1 is MDHEN, CDR2 SYDVKM. The V gene end was trimmed by 8 bases and the J gene end by 4 bases; junction bases not matched to a gene: 7. For the CDR3, the DNA is TGTGCCAGCGGAGAACAGGGGAGAGAGACCCAGTACTTC. Protein product: CASGEQGRETQYF.

The V gene is TRBV4-1, the J gene TRBJ2-1, with 7 bases that match TRBD2. The CDR3 runs 15 residues. Germline V gene data show CDR1 as MGHRA and CDR2 as YSYEKL. Germline trimming cut 1 base from V and 3 bases from J; bases unmatched to any gene: 3. The CDR3 DNA is TGCGCCAGCAGCCAAGTGGCGGGGGTCTACAATGAGCAGTTCTTC. This translates into CASSQVAGVYNEQFF.

The chain couples TRBV5-4 to TRBJ2-7; no firm D call. Trimming removed 0 bases at V and 0 bases at J, with 13 bases between. The CDR3 is 16 amino acids. CDR1 and CDR2 (germline): SGHNT, YYREEE (reference sequence). The CDR3 region is CASSLGAGMSSYEQYF. CDR3 DNA: TGTGCCAGCAGCTTGGGGGCAGGCATGAGCTCCTACGAGCAGTACTTC.

V gene TRBV9 combines with J gene TRBJ1-3; perhaps TRBD1 as D (5 bases). Deletions cut 4 bases from V and 0 bases from J, with 8 bases between. Germline V CDR1 and CDR2: SGDLS, YYNGEE. The CDR3 is made up of 14 amino acids. The CDR3 here is CASSPRASGNTIYF. CDR3 coding DNA: TGTGCCAGCAGCCCCAGGGCCTCTGGAAACACCATATATTTT.

This chain uses TRBV12-3 or TRBV12-4 with TRBJ2-2, with D tentatively TRBD1 (5 bases). Deletions cut 6 bases from V and 8 bases from J, with 13 bases between. The CDR3 extends over 13 amino acids. The CDR3 DNA follows: TGTGCCAGCAGCCTCCAGGGCCCGGGGGAGCTGTTTTTT. Translating it yields CASSLQGPGELFF.

The chain couples TRBV2 to TRBJ1-1, with a weak D call TRBD1 (5 bases). The V gene's germline CDR1 is SNHLY and CDR2 FYNNEI. V gave up 3 bases and J gave up 6 bases, with 8 bases separating them. The CDR3 totals 12 residues. The CDR3 loop is CASSEGLPEAFF. CDR3 coding DNA: TGTGCCAGCAGTGAGGGACTCCCTGAAGCTTTCTTT.

This sequence joins TRBV5-1 and TRBJ1-4, with D uncertain. Germline V gene data show CDR1 as SGHRS and CDR2 as YFSETQ. Trimming removed 0 bases at V and 11 bases at J, with 14 bases between. This CDR3 has 14 residues. The CDR3 DNA follows: TGCGCCAGCAGCTTGGGGCAGGAGGGATTGAAACTGTTTTTT. It specifies CASSLGQEGLKLFF.

The chain carries TRBV5-4 and TRBJ1-1; TRBD1 aligns across 8 bases. Germline trimming cut 2 bases from V and 8 bases from J; bases unmatched to any gene: 8. Looked up from germline, CDR1 is SGHNT and CDR2 is YYREEE (reference sequence). The CDR3 length is 14 residues. This chain's CDR3 is CASSLGPPGGEAFF. CDR3 nucleotides: TGTGCCAGCAGCTTAGGCCCCCCAGGGGGCGAAGCTTTCTTT.

The CDR3 region has the DNA TGTGCCAGCAGCTTAGACGGGATCCCTATCTACGAGCAGTACTTC. Translated, it gives CASSLDGIPIYEQYF. J is TRBJ2-7 and V is TRBV11-2; D perhaps matches TRBD2 (5 bases). The CDR3 extends over 15 amino acids. Germline V lookup: CDR1 SGHAT, CDR2 FQNNGV. V gave up 0 bases and J gave up 3 bases, with 12 bases separating them.

The V gene is TRBV2, the J gene TRBJ2-3; the D is unclear. V was clipped by 7 bases and J by 3 bases, with 8 bases between them. The CDR3 has 12 amino acids. CDR1 is SNHLY and CDR2 is FYNNEI in the germline V gene. The CDR3: CASKADTDTQYF. DNA of the CDR3: TGTGCCAGCAAGGCGGATACAGATACGCAGTATTTT.

The chain is built from TRBV6-2 or TRBV6-3 and TRBJ2-3, with TRBD2 matching 10 bases. Germline V gene sequence: CDR1 MNHEY, CDR2 SVGEGT. V lost 5 bases to trimming and J lost 2 bases; unmatched junction nucleotides: 7. This CDR3 has 16 residues. The CDR3 sequence is CASSHGLADPTDTQYF. The CDR3 DNA reads as TGTGCCAGCAGTCACGGACTAGCGGACCCCACAGATACGCAGTATTTT.

V and J are TRBV7-9 and TRBJ2-1; 10 bases agree with TRBD1. Germline V gene sequence: CDR1 SEHNR, CDR2 FQNEAQ (reference sequence). After removal of 6 bases from V and 5 bases from J, the junction contained 7 bases not matched to a gene. This CDR3 comprises 15 residues. CDR3 residues: CASRATGTGDNEQFF. CDR3 sequence (DNA): TGTGCCAGCAGAGCTACCGGGACAGGGGACAATGAGCAGTTCTTC.

This clone was seen a single time. The chain recombines TRBV28 with TRBJ2-5; TRBD2 might be the D (6 bases). This CDR3 spans 15 amino acids. Germline assignment: CDR1 MDHEN and CDR2 SYDVKM. V was shortened by 3 bases and J by 6 bases, with 17 bases between the two germline ends. This chain's CDR3 is CASSLGRGWGKTQYF. DNA of the CDR3: TGTGCCAGCAGTTTGGGGCGGGGTTGGGGGAAGACCCAGTACTTC. The variable domain in full, with the rest retrieved from reference TRBV28 and TRBJ2-5, is DVKVTQSSRYLVKRTGEKVFLECVQDMDHENMFWYRQDPGLGLRLIYFSYDVKMKEKGDIPEGYSVSREKKERFSLILESASTNQTSMYLCASSLGRGWGKTQYFGPGTRLLVL.